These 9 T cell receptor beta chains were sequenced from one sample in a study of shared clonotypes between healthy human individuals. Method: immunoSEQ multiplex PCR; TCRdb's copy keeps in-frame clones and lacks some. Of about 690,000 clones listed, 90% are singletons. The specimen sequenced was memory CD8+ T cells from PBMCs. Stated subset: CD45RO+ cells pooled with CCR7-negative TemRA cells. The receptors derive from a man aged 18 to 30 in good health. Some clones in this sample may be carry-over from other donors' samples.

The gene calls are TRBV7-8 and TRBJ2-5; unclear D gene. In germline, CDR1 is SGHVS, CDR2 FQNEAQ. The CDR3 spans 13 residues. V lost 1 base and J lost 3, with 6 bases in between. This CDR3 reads CASSLDQEETQYF. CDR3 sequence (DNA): TGTGCCAGCAGCTTAGATCAAGAAGAGACCCAGTACTTC. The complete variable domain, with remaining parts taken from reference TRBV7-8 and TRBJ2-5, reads GAGVSQSPRYKVAKRGQDVALRCDPISGHVSLFWYQQALGQGPEFLTYFQNEAQLDKSGLPSDRFFAERPEGSVSTLKIQRTQQEDSAVYLCASSLDQEETQYFGPGTRLLVL.

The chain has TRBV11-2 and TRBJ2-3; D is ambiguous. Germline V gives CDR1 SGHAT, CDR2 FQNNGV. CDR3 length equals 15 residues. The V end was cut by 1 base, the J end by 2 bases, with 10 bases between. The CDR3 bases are TGTGCCAGCAGCTTAGTCCCCATAGACACAGATACGCAGTATTTT. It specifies CASSLVPIDTDTQYF.

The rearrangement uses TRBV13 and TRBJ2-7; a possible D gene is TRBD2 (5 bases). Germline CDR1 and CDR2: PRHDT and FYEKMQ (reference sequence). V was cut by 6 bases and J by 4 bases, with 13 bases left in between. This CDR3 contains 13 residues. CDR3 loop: CASSQFGVYEQYF. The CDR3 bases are TGTGCCAGCAGTCAATTCGGGGTTTACGAGCAGTACTTC.

CDR3 DNA: TGTGCCAGCAGCTTGGGCCGAGGAGGAGAGGAGACCCAGTACTTC. Its translation is CASSLGRGGEETQYF. This chain links TRBV7-8 with TRBJ2-5, with D possibly being TRBD2 (5 bases). Between the trimmed V and J ends, which lost 3 bases and 5 bases, there was a span of 16 bases. This CDR3 has 15 residues. CDR1 is SGHVS and CDR2 is FQNEAQ in the germline V gene.

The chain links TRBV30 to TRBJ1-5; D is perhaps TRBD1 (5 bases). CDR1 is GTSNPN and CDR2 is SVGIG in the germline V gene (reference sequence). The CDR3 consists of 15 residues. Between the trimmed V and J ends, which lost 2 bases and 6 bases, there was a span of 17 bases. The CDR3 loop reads CAWSSKSYGAQPQHF. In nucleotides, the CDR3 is TGTGCCTGGAGTTCCAAATCTTATGGGGCTCAGCCCCAGCATTTT.

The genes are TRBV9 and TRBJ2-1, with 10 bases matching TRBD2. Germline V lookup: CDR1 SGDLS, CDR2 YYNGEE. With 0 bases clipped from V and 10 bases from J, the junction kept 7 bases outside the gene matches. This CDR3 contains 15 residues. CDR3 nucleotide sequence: TGTGCCAGCAGCGTAGCTCTCCTAGCGGGAGACGAGCAGTTCTTC. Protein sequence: CASSVALLAGDEQFF.

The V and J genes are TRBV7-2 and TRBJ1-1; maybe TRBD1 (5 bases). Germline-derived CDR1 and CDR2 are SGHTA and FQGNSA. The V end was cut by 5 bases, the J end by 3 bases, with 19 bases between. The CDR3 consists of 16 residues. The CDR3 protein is CASSQEGRGLYTEAFF. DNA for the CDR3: TGTGCCAGCAGCCAAGAAGGAAGGGGACTCTACACTGAAGCTTTCTTT.

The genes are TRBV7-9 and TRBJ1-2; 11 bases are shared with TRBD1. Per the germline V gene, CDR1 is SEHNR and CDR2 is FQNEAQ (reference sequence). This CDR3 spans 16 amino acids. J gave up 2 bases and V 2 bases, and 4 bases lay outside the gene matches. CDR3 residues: CASSLTGDRGNYGYTF. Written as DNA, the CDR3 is TGTGCCAGCAGCTTAACCGGGGACAGGGGGAACTATGGCTACACCTTC.

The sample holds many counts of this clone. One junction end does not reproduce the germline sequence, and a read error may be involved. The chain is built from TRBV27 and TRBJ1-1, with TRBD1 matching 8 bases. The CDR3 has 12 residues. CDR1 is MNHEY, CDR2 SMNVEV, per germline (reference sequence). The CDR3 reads CASSLVGDRPIF. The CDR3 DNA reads TGTGCCAGCAGTTTAGTGGGGGACAGGCCGATCTTT.